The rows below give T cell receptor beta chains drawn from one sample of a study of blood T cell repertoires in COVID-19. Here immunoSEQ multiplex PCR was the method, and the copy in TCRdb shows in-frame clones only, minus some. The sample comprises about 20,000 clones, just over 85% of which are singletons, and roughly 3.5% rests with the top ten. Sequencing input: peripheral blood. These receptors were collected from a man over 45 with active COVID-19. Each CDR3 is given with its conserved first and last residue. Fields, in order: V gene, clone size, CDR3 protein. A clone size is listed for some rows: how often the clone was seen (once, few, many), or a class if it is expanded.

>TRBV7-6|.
CASSWDRADIYGYTF
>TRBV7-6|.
CASSLGTSQGHEQFF
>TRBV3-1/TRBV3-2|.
CASSQDRRHGFYEQFF
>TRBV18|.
CASSPEAQGAYGYTF
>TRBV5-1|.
CASSWRGAQETQYF
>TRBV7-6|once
CASSTDSLANYGYTF
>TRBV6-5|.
CASSTLTGGLYEQYF
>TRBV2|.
CASSEAHLQIF
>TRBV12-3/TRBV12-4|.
CASHRVSGELFF
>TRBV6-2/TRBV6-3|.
CASSRLVGVDEQYF
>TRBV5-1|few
CASSFTGTGFGSPLHF
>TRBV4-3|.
CASSPGRERLNIQYF
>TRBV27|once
CASSPRGDFYNEQFF
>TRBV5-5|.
CASSLAGGKQYF
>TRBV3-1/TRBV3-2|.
CASSRRTSGVYNEQFF
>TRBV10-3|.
CAISETGTGLNNEQFF
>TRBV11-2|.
CASSRLAGRTNEQFF
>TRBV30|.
CAWTSGATYNEQFF
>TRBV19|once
CASSPMGAGRGTDTQYF
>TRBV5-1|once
CASSLRRAQETQYF
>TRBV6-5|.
CASSPGQALEQYF